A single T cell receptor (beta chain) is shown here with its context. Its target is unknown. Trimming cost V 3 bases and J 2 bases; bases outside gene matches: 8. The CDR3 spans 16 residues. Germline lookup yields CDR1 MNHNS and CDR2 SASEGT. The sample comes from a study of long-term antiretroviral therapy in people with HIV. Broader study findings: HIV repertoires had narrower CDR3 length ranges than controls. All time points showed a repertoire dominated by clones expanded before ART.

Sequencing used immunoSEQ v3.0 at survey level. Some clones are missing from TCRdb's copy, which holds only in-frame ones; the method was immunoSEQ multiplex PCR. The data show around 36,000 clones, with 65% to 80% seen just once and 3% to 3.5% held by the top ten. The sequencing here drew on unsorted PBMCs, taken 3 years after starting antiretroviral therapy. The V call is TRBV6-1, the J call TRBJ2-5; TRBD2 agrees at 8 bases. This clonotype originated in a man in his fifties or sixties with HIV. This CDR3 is CASSEQRESRQETQYF. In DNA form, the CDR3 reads TGTGCCAGCAGTGAGCAGCGGGAGAGTAGGCAAGAGACCCAGTACTTC.